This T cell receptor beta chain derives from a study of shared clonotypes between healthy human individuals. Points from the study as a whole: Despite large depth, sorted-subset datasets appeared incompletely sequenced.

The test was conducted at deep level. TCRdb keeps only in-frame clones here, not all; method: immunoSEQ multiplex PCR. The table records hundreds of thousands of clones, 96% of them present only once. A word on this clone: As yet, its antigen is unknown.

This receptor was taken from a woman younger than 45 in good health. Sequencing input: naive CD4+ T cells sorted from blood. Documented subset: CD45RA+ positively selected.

The CDR3, as DNA: TGTGCCAGCAGTTTTATCCCCACCAGAGGTGACACCATATATTTT. It translates to CASSFIPTRGDTIYF. The rearrangement links TRBV28 to TRBJ1-3, with unresolved D. V lost 3 bases and J lost 8, with 17 bases in between. The CDR3 runs 15 residues. Looked up from germline, CDR1 is MDHEN and CDR2 is SYDVKM. Filled out from reference TRBV28 and TRBJ1-3, the complete variable domain reads DVKVTQSSRYLVKRTGEKVFLECVQDMDHENMFWYRQDPGLGLRLIYFSYDVKMKEKGDIPEGYSVSREKKERFSLILESASTNQTSMYLCASSFIPTRGDTIYFGEGSWLTVV.